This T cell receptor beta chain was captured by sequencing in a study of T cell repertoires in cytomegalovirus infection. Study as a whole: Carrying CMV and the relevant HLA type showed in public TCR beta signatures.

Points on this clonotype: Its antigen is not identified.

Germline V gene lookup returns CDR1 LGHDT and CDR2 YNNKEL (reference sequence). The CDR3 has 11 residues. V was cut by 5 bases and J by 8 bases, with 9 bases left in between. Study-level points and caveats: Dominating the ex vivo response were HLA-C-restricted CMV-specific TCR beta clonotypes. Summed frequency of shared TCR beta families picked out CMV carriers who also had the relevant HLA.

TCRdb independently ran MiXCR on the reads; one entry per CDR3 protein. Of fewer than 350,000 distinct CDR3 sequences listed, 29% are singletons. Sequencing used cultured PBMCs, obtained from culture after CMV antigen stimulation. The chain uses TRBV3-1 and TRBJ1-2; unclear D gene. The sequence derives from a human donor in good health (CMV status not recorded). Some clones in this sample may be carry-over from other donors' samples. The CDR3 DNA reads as TGTGCCAGCAGCGCCCCAAAGGGCTACACCTTC. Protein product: CASSAPKGYTF.